This T cell receptor (beta chain) was observed in a study of T cells in Graves' hyperthyroidism and ophthalmopathy. This clonotype was recorded a few times. RNA transcripts served as the template for amplifying TCR beta CDR3 regions. HTBI primers drove first-round RT-PCR of the TCR CDR3. TCRdb re-derived calls from the multiplex PCR reads in MiXCR, one entry per CDR3 protein. This sample has around 600,000 distinct CDR3 sequences; approximately 42% occur once, and the top ten carry less than 8.5%. This CDR3 region has 17 residues. Trimming removed 0 bases from V and 8 bases from J; junction bases left unmatched: 10. Germline loops: CDR1 MNHEY, CDR2 SVGAGI.

This chain connects TRBV6-5 to TRBJ1-4, with 9 positions matching TRBD1. The sequence came from an adult man with Graves' disease, either hyperthyroidism or ophthalmopathy (not recorded which). Sequenced: peripheral blood or thyroid tissue (not recorded which). The CDR3 bases are TGTGCCAGCAGTTACTCTAGGCCCGGGACAGGGAACGAAAAACTGTTTTTT. It yields the protein CASSYSRPGTGNEKLFF.